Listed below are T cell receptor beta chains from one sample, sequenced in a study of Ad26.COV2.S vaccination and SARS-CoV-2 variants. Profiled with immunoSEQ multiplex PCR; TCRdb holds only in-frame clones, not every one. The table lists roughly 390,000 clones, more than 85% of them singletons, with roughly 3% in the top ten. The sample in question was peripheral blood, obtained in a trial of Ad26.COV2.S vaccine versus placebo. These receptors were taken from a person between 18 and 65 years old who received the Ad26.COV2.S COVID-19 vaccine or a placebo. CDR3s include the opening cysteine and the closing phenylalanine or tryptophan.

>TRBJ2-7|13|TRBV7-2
CASSLDSAIEQYF
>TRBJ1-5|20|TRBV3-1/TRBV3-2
CASSQPSGLWGALVAQPQHF
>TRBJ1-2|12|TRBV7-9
CASSLDRYGYTF
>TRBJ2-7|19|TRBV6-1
CASSESWWRGSRSSYEQYF
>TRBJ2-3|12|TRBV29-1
CSVRTGTDTQYF
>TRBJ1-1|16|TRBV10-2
CASSEGTGEAGTEAFF
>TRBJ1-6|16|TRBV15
CATSRDRGQSNSPLHF
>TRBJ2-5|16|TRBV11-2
CASSGVSPSGEETQYF
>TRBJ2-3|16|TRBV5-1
CASSFNGRGPTDTQYF
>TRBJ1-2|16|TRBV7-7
CASSRLHARVEYGYTF
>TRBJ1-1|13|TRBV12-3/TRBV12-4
CASRDTSNTEAFF
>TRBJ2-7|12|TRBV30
CAWSVGAYEQYF
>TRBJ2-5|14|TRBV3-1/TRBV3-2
CASSHGTFQETQYF
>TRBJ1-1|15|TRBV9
CASSVTSDWDTEAFF
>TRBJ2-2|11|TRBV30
CAWGVSGELFF
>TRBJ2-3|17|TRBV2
CASSGLVGPSGTDTQYF
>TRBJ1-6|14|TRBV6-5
CASTRGQDNSPLHF
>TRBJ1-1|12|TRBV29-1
CSVLRGNTEAFF
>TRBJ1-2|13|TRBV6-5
CASRKPSNYGYTF
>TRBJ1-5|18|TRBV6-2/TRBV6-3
CASSQRDRTIYSNQPQHF
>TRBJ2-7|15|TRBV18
CASSPGAGASYEQYF
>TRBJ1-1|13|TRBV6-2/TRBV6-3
CASSYSFGVEAFF
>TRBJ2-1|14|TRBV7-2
CASSLVGQDNEQFF
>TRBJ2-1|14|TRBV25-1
CASNHRDEDNEQFF
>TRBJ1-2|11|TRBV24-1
CATSDNYGYTF
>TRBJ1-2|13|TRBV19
CASSIENREGYTF
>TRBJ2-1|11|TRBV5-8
CARERGNEQFF
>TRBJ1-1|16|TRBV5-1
CASSHGTSRANTEAFF
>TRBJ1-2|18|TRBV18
CASSPFQGPGTVDYGYTF
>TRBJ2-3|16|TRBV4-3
CASSQGGRRYTDTQYF
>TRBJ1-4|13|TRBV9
CASSRGINEKLFF
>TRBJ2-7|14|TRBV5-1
CASSTTTGIHEQYF
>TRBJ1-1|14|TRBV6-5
CASSYTGHGAEAFF
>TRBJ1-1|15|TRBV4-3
CASSQSGQMNTEAFF
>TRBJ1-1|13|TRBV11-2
CASSPTGYTEAFF
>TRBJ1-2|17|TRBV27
CASSPGDRGRTGYGYTF
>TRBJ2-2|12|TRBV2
CASQGGTGELFF
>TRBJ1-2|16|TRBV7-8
CASSLRTAPWGGGYTF
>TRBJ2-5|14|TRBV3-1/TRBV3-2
CASSQGDTQETQYF
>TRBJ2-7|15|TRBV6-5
CASKNRDLSSYEQYF
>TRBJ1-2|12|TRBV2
CASSGQGSGYTF
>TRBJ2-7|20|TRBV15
CATSSDLGASGTGTFYEQYF
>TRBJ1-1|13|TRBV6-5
CASRVGMNTEAFF